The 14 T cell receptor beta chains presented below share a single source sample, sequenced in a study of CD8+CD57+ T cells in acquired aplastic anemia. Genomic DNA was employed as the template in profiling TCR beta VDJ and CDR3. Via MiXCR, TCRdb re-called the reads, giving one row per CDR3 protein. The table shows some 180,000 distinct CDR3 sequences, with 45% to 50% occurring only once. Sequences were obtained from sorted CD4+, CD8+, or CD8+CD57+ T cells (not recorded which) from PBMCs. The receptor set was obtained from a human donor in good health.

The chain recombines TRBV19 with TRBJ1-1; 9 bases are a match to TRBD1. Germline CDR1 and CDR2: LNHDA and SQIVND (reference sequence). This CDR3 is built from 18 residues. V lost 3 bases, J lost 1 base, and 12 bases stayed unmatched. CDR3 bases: TGTGCCAGTAGTATTCGTTGGACCCGGGACAGGGAGAACACTGAAGCTTTCTTT. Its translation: CASSIRWTRDRENTEAFF.

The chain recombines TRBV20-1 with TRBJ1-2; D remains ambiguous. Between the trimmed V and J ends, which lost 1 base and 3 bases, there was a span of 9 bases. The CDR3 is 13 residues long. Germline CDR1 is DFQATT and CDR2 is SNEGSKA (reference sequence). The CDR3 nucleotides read TGCAGTGCTAGAGGCGACACTGACTATGGCTACACCTTC. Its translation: CSARGDTDYGYTF.

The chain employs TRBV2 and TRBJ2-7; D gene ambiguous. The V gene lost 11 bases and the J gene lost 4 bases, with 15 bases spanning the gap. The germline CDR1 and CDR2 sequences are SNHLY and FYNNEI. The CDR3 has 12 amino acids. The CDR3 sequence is CAGRTEKYEQYF. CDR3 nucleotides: TGTGCCGGCCGGACGGAGAAATACGAGCAGTACTTC.

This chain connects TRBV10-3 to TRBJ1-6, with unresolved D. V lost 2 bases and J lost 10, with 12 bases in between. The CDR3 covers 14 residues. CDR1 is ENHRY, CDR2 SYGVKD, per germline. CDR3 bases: TGTGCCATCAGTGAGACGTCGATAAGCTCACCCCTCCACTTT. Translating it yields CAISETSISSPLHF.

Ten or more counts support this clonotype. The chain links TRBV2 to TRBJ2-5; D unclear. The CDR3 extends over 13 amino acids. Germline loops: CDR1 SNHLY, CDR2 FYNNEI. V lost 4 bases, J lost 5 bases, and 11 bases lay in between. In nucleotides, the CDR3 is TGTGCCAGCAGTGTGAATATCGGGGAGACCCAGTACTTC. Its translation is CASSVNIGETQYF.

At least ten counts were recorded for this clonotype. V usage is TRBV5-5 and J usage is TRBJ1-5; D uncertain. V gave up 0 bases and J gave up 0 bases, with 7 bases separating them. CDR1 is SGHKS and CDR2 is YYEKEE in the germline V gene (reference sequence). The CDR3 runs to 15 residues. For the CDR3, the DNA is TGTGCCAGCAGCTTGGACAGCTATAGCAATCAGCCCCAGCATTTT. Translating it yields CASSLDSYSNQPQHF. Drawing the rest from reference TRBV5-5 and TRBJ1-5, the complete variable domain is DAGVTQSPTHLIKTRGQQVTLRCSPISGHKSVSWYQQVLGQGPQFIFQYYEKEERGRGNFPDRFSARQFPNYSSELNVNALLLGDSALYLCASSLDSYSNQPQHFGDGTRLSIL.

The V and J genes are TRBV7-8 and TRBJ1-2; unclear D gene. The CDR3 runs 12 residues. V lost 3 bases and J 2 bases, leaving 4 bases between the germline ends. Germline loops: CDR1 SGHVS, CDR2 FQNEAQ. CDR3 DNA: TGTGCCAGCAGCTTGTACAACTATGGCTACACCTTC. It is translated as CASSLYNYGYTF.

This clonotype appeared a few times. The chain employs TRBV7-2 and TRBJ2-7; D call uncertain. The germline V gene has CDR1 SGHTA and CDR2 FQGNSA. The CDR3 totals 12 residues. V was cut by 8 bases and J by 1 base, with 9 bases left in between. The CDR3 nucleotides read TGTGCCAGCTCGACGCCATCCTACGAGCAGTACTTC. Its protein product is CASSTPSYEQYF.

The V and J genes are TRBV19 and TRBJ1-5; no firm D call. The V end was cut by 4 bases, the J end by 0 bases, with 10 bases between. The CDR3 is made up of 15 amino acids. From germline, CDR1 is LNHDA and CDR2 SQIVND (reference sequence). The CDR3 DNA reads TGTGCCAGTAGTAGAAGCGGAGGTAGCAATCAGCCCCAGCATTTT. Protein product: CASSRSGGSNQPQHF. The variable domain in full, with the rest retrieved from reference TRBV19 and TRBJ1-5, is DGGITQSPKYLFRKEGQNVTLSCEQNLNHDAMYWYRQDPGQGLRLIYYSQIVNDFQKGDIAEGYSVSREKKESFPLTVTSAQKNPTAFYLCASSRSGGSNQPQHFGDGTRLSIL.

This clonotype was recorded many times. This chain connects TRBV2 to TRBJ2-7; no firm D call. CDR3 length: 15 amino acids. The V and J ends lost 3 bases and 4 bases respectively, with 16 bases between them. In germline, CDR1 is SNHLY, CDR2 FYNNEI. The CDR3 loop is CASSDAVGGRYEQYF. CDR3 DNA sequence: TGTGCCAGCAGTGACGCGGTGGGTGGCAGGTACGAGCAGTACTTC.

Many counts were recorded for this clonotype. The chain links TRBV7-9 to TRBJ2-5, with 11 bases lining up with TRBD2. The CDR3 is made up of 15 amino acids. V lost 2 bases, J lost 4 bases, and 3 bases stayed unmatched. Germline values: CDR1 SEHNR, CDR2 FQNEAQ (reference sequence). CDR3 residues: CASSLPLAGGETQYF. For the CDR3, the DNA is TGTGCCAGCAGCTTACCGCTAGCGGGAGGAGAGACCCAGTACTTC. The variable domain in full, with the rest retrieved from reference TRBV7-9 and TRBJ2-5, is DTGVSQNPRHKITKRGQNVTFRCDPISEHNRLYWYRQTLGQGPEFLTYFQNEAQLEKSRLLSDRFSAERPKGSFSTLEIQRTEQGDSAMYLCASSLPLAGGETQYFGPGTRLLVL.

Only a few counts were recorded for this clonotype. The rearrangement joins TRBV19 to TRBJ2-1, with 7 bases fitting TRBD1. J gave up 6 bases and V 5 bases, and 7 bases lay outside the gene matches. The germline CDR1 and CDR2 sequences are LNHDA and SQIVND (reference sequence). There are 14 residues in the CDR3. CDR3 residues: CASSVGQTFNEQFF. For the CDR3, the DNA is TGTGCCAGTAGTGTGGGACAGACCTTCAATGAGCAGTTCTTC.

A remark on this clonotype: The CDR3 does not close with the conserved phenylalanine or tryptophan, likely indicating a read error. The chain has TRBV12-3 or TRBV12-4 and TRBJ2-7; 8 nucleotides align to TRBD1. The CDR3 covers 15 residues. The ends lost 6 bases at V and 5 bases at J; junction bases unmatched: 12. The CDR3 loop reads CASSPDRGALDEQYL. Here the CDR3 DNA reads TGTGCCAGCAGCCCAGACAGGGGAGCTCTGGACGAGCAGTACCTC.

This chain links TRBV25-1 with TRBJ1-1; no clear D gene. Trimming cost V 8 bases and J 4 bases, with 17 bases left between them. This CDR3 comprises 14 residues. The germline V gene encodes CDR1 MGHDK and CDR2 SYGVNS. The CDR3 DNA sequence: TGTGCCAGCTCACCACTTTTGGGGAGCACTGAAGCTTTCTTT. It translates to CASSPLLGSTEAFF. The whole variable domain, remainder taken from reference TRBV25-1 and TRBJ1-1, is EADIYQTPRYLVIGTGKKITLECSQTMGHDKMYWYQQDPGMELHLIHYSYGVNSTEKGDLSSESTVSRIRTEHFPLTLESARPSHTSQYLCASSPLLGSTEAFFGQGTRLTVV.